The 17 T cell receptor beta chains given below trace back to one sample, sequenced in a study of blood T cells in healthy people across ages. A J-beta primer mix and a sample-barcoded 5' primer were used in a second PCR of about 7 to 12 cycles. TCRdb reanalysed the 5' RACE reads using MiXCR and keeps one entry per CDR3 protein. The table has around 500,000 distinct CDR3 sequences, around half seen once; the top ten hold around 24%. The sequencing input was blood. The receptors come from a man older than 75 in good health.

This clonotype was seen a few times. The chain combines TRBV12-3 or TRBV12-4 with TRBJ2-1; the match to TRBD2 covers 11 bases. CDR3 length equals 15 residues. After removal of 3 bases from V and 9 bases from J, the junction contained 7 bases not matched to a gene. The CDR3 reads CASSFLAGGRGEQFF. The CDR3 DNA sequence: TGTGCCAGCAGTTTTCTAGCGGGAGGTAGAGGTGAGCAGTTCTTC.

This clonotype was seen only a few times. The CDR3 loop reads CASSLALGTTGEQYF. In nucleotides, the CDR3 is TGTGCCAGCAGCTTAGCATTAGGTACTACGGGCGAGCAGTACTTC. The chain couples TRBV7-2 to TRBJ2-7; D call uncertain. Deletions cut 0 bases from V and 6 bases from J, with 15 bases between. The CDR3 length is 15 residues. Germline V lookup: CDR1 SGHTA, CDR2 FQGNSA.

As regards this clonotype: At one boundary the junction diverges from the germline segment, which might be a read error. Here the CDR3 reads CASRDGLISHEQYF. In DNA, the CDR3 is TGTGCCAGCAGGGACGGTCTGATCTCCCACGAGCAGTACTTC. The chain uses TRBV11-2 and TRBJ2-7; D ambiguous. The V gene's germline CDR1 is SGHAT and CDR2 FQNNGV. This CDR3 contains 14 residues. Looking up the rest from reference TRBV11-2 and TRBJ2-7 gives the full variable domain: EAGVAQSPRYKIIEKRQSVAFWCNPISGHATLYWYQQILGQGPKLLIQFQNNGVVDDSQLPKDRFSAERLKGVDSTLKIQPAKLEDSAVYLCASRDGLISHEQYFGPGTRLTVT.

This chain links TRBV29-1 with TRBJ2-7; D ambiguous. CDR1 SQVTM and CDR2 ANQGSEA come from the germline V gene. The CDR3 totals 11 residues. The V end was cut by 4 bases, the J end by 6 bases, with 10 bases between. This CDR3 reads CSVVVGVEQYF. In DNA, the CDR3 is TGCAGCGTTGTAGTGGGTGTCGAGCAGTACTTC.

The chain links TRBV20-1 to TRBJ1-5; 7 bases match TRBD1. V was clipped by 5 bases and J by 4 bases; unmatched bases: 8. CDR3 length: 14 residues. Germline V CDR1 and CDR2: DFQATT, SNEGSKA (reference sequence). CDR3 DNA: TGCAGTGCTCGACAGGGAGGACCAAATCAGCCCCAGCATTTT. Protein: CSARQGGPNQPQHF.

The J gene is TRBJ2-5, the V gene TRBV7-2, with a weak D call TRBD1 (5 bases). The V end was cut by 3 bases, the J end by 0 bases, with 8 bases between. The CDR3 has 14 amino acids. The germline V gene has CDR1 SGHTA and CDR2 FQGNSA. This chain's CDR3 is CASSFDRYQETQYF. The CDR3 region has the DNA TGTGCCAGCAGCTTCGACAGATACCAAGAGACCCAGTACTTC.

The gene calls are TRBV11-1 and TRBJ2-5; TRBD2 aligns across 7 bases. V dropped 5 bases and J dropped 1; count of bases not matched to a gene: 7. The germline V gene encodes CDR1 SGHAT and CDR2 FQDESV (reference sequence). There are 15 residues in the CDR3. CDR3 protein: CASSGREHLQETQYF. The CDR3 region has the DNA TGTGCCAGCAGCGGGAGGGAACATCTCCAAGAGACCCAGTACTTC. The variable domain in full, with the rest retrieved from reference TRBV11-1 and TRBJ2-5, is EAEVAQSPRYKITEKSQAVAFWCDPISGHATLYWYRQILGQGPELLVQFQDESVVDDSQLPKDRFSAERLKGVDSTLKIQPAELGDSAMYLCASSGREHLQETQYFGPGTRLLVL.

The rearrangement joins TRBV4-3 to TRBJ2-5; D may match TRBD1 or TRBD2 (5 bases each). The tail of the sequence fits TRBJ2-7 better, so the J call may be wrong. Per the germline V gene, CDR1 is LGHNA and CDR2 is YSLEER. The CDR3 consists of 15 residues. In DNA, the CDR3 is TGCGCCAGCAGCCAAGATGGCCAGGGAAGCGGCGAGCAGTACTTC. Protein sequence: CASSQDGQGSGEQYF.

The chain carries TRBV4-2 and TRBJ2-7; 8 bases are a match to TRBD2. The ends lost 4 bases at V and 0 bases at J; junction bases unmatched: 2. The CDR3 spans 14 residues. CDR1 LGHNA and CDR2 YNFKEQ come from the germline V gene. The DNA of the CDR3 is TGTGCCAGCAGCCCGCGGGGGGACTCCTACGAGCAGTACTTC. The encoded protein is CASSPRGDSYEQYF.

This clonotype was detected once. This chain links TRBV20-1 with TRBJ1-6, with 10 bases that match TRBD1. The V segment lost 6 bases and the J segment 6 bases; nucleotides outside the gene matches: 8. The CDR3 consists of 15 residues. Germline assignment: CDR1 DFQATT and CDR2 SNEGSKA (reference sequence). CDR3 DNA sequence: TGCAGTGCCCGGACAGGGGGATCGGGTAATTCACCCCTCCACTTT. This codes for CSARTGGSGNSPLHF.

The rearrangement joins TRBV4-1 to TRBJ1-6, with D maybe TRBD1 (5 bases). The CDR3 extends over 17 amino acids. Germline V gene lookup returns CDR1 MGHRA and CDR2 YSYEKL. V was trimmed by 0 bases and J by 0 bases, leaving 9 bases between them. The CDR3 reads CASSQDSGSSYNSPLHF. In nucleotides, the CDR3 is TGCGCCAGCAGCCAAGATTCAGGGAGCTCCTATAATTCACCCCTCCACTTT.

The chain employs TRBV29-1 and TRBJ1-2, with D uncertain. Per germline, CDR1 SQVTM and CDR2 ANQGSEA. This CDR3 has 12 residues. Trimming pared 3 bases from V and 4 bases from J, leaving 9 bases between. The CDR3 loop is CSVDRGFYGYTF. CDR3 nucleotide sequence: TGCAGCGTTGACCGGGGATTCTATGGCTACACCTTC. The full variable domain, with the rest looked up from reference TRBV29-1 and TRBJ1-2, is SAVISQKPSRDICQRGTSLTIQCQVDSQVTMMFWYRQQPGQSLTLIATANQGSEATYESGFVIDKFPISRPNLTFSTLTVSNMSPEDSSIYLCSVDRGFYGYTFGSGTRLTVV.

CDR3 in amino acids: CASTPWRREGVAFF. The DNA of the CDR3 is TGTGCCAGCACCCCTTGGCGCCGTGAGGGAGTAGCTTTCTTT. This chain connects TRBV12-3 or TRBV12-4 to TRBJ1-1; no definite D call. CDR3 length equals 14 residues. The V and J ends lost 7 bases and 10 bases respectively, with 22 bases between them.

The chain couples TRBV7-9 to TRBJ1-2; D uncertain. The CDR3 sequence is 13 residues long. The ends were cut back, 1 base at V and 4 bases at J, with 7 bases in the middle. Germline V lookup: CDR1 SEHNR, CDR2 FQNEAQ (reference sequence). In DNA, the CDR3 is TGTGCCAGCAGCTTAGGGGCGGTCTATGGCTACACCTTC. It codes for CASSLGAVYGYTF.

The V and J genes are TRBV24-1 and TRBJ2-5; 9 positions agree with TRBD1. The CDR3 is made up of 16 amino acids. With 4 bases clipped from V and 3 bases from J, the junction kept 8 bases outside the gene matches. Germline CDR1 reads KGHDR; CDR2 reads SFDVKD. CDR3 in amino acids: CATSDPPRTGEETQYF. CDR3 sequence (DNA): TGTGCCACCAGTGACCCGCCGAGGACAGGGGAAGAGACCCAGTACTTC.

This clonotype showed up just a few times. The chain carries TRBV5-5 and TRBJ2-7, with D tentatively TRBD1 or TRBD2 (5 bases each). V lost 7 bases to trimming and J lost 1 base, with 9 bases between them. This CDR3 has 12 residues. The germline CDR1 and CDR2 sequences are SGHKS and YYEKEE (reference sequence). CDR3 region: CASDGASYEQYF. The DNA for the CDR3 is TGTGCCAGCGACGGGGCGTCCTACGAGCAGTACTTC.

The CDR3 loop reads CASTPHRDRGNEQFF. The DNA for the CDR3 is TGTGCCAGCACTCCCCACCGGGACAGGGGGAATGAGCAGTTCTTC. The chain joins TRBV7-2 to TRBJ2-1; 11 bases fit TRBD1. Trimming at V came to 7 bases and at J to 7 bases, leaving 9 bases not matched to a gene. This CDR3 has 15 amino acids. In germline, CDR1 is SGHTA, CDR2 FQGNSA.